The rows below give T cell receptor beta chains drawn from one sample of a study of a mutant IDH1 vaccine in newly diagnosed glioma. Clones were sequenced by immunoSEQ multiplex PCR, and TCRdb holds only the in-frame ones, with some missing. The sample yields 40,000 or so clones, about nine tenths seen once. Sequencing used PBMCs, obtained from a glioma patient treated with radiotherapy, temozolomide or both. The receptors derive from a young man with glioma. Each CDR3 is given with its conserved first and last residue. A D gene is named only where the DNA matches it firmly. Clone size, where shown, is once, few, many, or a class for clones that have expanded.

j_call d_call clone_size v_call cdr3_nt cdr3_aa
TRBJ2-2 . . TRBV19 TGTGCCAGTAGTGCCAGGAGTGGTGCCGGGGAGCTGTTTTTT CASSARSGAGELFF
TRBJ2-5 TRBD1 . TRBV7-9 TGTGCCAGCAGCCAATGGGGGACAGGGACCTCTGAGACCCAGTACTTC CASSQWGTGTSETQYF
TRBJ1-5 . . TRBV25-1 TGTGCCAGCAGTGGGTCAGGCAATCAGCCCCAGCATTTT CASSGSGNQPQHF
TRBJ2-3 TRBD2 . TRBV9 TGTGCCAGCAGCCCTAGGGAGGGGCACACAGATACGCAGTATTTT CASSPREGHTDTQYF
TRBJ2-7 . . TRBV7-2 TGTGCCAGCAGCTTCCAGGCAGGGTCCTACGAGCAGTACTTC CASSFQAGSYEQYF
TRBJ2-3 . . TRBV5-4 TGTGCCAGCAGCTCGCTCACAGATACGCAGTATTTT CASSSLTDTQYF
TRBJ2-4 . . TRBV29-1 TGCAGCGTCGCGGAATCTCCCATTCAGTACTTC CSVAESPIQYF
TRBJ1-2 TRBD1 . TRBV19 TGTGCCAGTAGTATTGGGACAGTCTATGGCTACACCTTC CASSIGTVYGYTF
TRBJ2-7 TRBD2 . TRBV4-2 TGTGCCAGCAGCCCGGGACTAGCGGGAGGTCCGGGCCGCGAAAACTTC CASSPGLAGGPGRENF
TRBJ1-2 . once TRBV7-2 TGTGCCAGCAGCTTAGCGTCAAGGGGTGGCGGCTACACCTTC CASSLASRGGGYTF
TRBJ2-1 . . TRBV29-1 TGCAGCGTTGAAGGGGGCCCGGGACTCCCCTACAATGAGCAGTTCTTC CSVEGGPGLPYNEQFF
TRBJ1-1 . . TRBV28 TGTGCCAGCAGGTTAGGACGTACGAACACTGAAGCTTTCTTT CASRLGRTNTEAFF
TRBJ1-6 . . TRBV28 TGTGCCAGCAGTTTAGCGGATAGCTCCTATAATTCACCCCTCCACTTT CASSLADSSYNSPLHF
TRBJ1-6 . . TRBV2 TGTGCCAGTCGAAAAGGCCTGAATTCACCCCTCCACTTT CASRKGLNSPLHF
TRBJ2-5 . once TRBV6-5 TGTGCCAGCAGTCCACGGGGTAGGGAGACCCAGTACTTC CASSPRGRETQYF
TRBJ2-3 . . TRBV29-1 TGCAGCGTTGTGGGGGGCAAGAAAGGGAGAACAGATACGCAGTATTTT CSVVGGKKGRTDTQYF